Each of the 29 T cell receptor beta chains below was sequenced from the same sample in a study of pediatric ulcerative colitis. Measured with immunoSEQ multiplex PCR; TCRdb has only the in-frame clones, and not every one. The data contain 55,000 to 65,000 clones, around 80% of them singletons. Sequencing was done on a sample of blood. The receptors were gathered from a boy younger than 18 with moderate ulcerative colitis.

This chain links TRBV7-9 with TRBJ2-7; D may be TRBD2 (6 bases). Trimming took off 1 base at V and 5 bases at J, with 15 bases between the two ends. Germline V CDR1 and CDR2: SEHNR, FQNEAQ (reference sequence). The CDR3 consists of 15 residues. The CDR3: CASSLVGGLSDEQYF. CDR3 in DNA: TGTGCCAGCAGCTTAGTGGGGGGACTGTCCGACGAGCAGTACTTC.

This rearrangement joins TRBV27 to TRBJ2-7, with 7 positions matching TRBD1. Germline-derived CDR1 and CDR2 are MNHEY and SMNVEV (reference sequence). Trimming at V came to 3 bases and at J to 1 base, leaving 3 bases not matched to a gene. The length of the CDR3 is 14 residues. CDR3 sequence reads: CASSFSGQSYEQYF. The CDR3 DNA follows: TGTGCCAGCAGTTTCTCGGGACAGTCCTACGAGCAGTACTTC.

This sequence joins TRBV9 and TRBJ2-7; D remains ambiguous. The CDR3 is made up of 15 amino acids. Germline loops: CDR1 SGDLS, CDR2 YYNGEE. Trimming left V 4 bases short and J 2 bases short, with 16 bases between. CDR3 in amino acids: CASSRSDLGAYEQYF. The DNA for the CDR3 is TGTGCCAGCAGCCGGAGCGATCTTGGGGCCTACGAGCAGTACTTC.

The gene calls are TRBV29-1 and TRBJ2-5; perhaps D is TRBD1 or TRBD2 (5 bases each). The CDR3 is 12 amino acids. From germline, CDR1 is SQVTM and CDR2 ANQGSEA. V lost 6 bases to trimming and J lost 4 bases, with 12 bases between them. The CDR3 DNA reads as TGCAGCGTCCAGGGTGGGGGAGAGACCCAGTACTTC. This gives the protein CSVQGGGETQYF.

The V and J genes are TRBV4-3 and TRBJ1-2, with D possibly being TRBD1 (5 bases). Germline V gives CDR1 LGHNA, CDR2 YSLEER. The CDR3 runs 14 residues. V lost 1 base, J lost 4 bases, and 10 bases lay in between. The CDR3, as DNA: TGCGCCAGCAGCCAAGTCTCGCAGGGCTATGGCTACACCTTC. It encodes CASSQVSQGYGYTF.

V gene TRBV11-2 combines with J gene TRBJ2-7; D uncertain. This CDR3 has 13 residues. Germline loops: CDR1 SGHAT, CDR2 FQNNGV. The V gene lost 1 base and the J gene lost 6 bases, with 10 bases spanning the gap. CDR3 region: CASSLVRAAEQYF. In nucleotides, the CDR3 is TGTGCCAGCAGCTTAGTCCGGGCGGCCGAGCAGTACTTC.

The rearrangement joins TRBV5-1 to TRBJ2-7; 7 nucleotides line up with TRBD1. Looked up from germline, CDR1 is SGHRS and CDR2 is YFSETQ. This CDR3 comprises 17 residues. J lost 1 base, V lost 0 bases, and 10 bases had no gene match. This CDR3 reads CASSLGPDRVLSYEQYF. For the CDR3, the DNA is TGCGCCAGCAGCTTGGGTCCTGACAGGGTTCTGTCCTACGAGCAGTACTTC.

The rearrangement links TRBV7-6 to TRBJ2-5; possible D gene TRBD2, 6 bases. Germline V gives CDR1 SGHVS, CDR2 FNYEAQ. Between the trimmed V and J ends, which lost 0 bases and 2 bases, there was a span of 16 bases. The CDR3 spans 17 residues. The CDR3 sequence: CASSLATGTRGQETQYF. The CDR3 DNA reads as TGTGCCAGCAGCTTAGCAACCGGGACTCGGGGGCAAGAGACCCAGTACTTC.

This chain uses TRBV4-3 with TRBJ2-5, with D unclear. Germline lookup yields CDR1 LGHNA and CDR2 YSLEER. CDR3 length: 13 amino acids. The V gene lost 2 bases and the J gene lost 4 bases, with 8 bases spanning the gap. The chain's CDR3 is CASSQSPRETQYF. For the CDR3, the DNA is TGCGCCAGCAGCCAATCGCCCCGAGAGACCCAGTACTTC.

The CDR3 spells CASSLTGAPGNTIYF. The DNA for the CDR3 is TGTGCCAGCAGCTTAACAGGGGCGCCTGGAAACACCATATATTTT. The chain uses TRBV7-3 and TRBJ1-3; D might be TRBD1 (5 bases). V was pared by 0 bases and J by 2 bases, with 8 bases between. Germline V gene data show CDR1 as SGHTA and CDR2 as FQGTGA. CDR3 length equals 15 residues.

The chain uses TRBV30 and TRBJ2-7, with D unclear. Trimming pared 0 bases from V and 3 bases from J, leaving 12 bases between. Germline lookup yields CDR1 GTSNPN and CDR2 SVGIG (reference sequence). The CDR3 covers 14 residues. CDR3 amino acids: CAWSVGDSHYEQYF. As DNA, the CDR3 is TGTGCCTGGAGTGTAGGTGATTCCCACTACGAGCAGTACTTC.

The CDR3: CASSEFGGNTGELFF. CDR3 coding DNA: TGTGCCAGCAGTGAATTCGGAGGGAACACCGGGGAGCTGTTTTTT. V is TRBV6-1 and J is TRBJ2-2; TRBD2 is a possible D gene (5 bases). This CDR3 region has 15 residues. The V gene lost 2 bases and the J gene lost 1 base, with 8 bases spanning the gap. Germline CDR1 and CDR2: MNHNS and SASEGT.

The gene calls are TRBV5-5 and TRBJ1-5, with D tentatively TRBD1 (5 bases). The CDR3 loop spans 18 amino acids. Germline V lookup: CDR1 SGHKS, CDR2 YYEKEE (reference sequence). The V end was cut by 4 bases, the J end by 0 bases, with 20 bases between. CDR3 protein: CASSARQLDLYSNQPQHF. Written as DNA, the CDR3 is TGTGCCAGCAGCGCCCGACAGCTCGACCTTTATAGCAATCAGCCCCAGCATTTT.

This clone was seen just once. V is TRBV6-1 and J is TRBJ2-3, with D perhaps TRBD1 (5 bases). V shed 5 bases and J shed 1 base, with 10 bases lying between them. Germline V gene lookup returns CDR1 MNHNS and CDR2 SASEGT. The CDR3 totals 14 residues. This CDR3 reads CASSPTTGTDTQYF. The CDR3 nucleotides read TGTGCCAGCAGTCCAACGACAGGCACAGATACGCAGTATTTT.

The chain has TRBV4-1 and TRBJ2-2, with a weak D call TRBD2 (6 bases). V was pared by 1 base and J by 6 bases, with 21 bases between. The germline CDR1 and CDR2 sequences are MGHRA and YSYEKL. This CDR3 spans 18 amino acids. The DNA of the CDR3 is TGCGCCAGCAGCCAAGCCAGCGGGTGGGACGTGGGGGCCGGGGAGCTGTTTTTT. This codes for CASSQASGWDVGAGELFF.

The rearrangement links TRBV21-1 to TRBJ1-5; the DNA was not compared with TRBD1, the D call given in the table. TRBV21-1 is annotated as a pseudogene. CDR3 length: 17 amino acids. The CDR3 coding sequence is TGTGCCAGCAAACCAGCGCAGGGCTTCCTCGGCAATCAGCCCCAGCATTTT. Amino acids: CASKPAQGFLGNQPQHF.

A few counts support this clone. The chain couples TRBV4-1 to TRBJ2-2, with no clear D. The CDR3 consists of 12 residues. Germline-derived CDR1 and CDR2 are MGHRA and YSYEKL. V lost 1 base and J lost 7, with 4 bases in between. The CDR3 nucleotides read TGCGCCAGCAGCCAAGCTAGCGGGGAGCTGTTTTTT. Translating it yields CASSQASGELFF.

J is TRBJ1-4 and V is TRBV7-2; weak D call: TRBD1 (5 bases). V was shortened by 2 bases and J by 6 bases, with 16 bases between the two germline ends. The CDR3 covers 16 residues. Germline CDR1 reads SGHTA; CDR2 reads FQGNSA. CDR3 in DNA: TGTGCCAGCAGCTTAATCGGCCCCAGGGTTGATGAAAAACTGTTTTTT. This sequence encodes CASSLIGPRVDEKLFF.

This clone was observed many times. Compared with germline, one end of the junction differs, possibly owing to a read error. V is TRBV25-1 and J is TRBJ2-1; 8 bases align to TRBD1. Germline-derived CDR1 and CDR2 are MGHDK and SYGVNS. The CDR3 length is 12 residues. The CDR3 region is CASSESQGAKVF. DNA for the CDR3: TGTGCCAGCAGTGAATCTCAGGGGGCCAAGGTCTTC.

V and J are TRBV5-1 and TRBJ1-3; 7 bases align to TRBD1. The CDR3 consists of 14 residues. Germline loops: CDR1 SGHRS, CDR2 YFSETQ. Losses at the gene ends were 3 bases for V and 2 bases for J; bases not matched to a gene: 2. The CDR3 protein is CASSSQGAGNTIYF. The DNA of the CDR3 is TGCGCCAGCAGCTCGCAGGGGGCTGGAAACACCATATATTTT.

The rearrangement joins TRBV7-9 to TRBJ2-7, with a weak D call TRBD1 (6 bases). There are 15 residues in the CDR3. CDR1 is SEHNR and CDR2 is FQNEAQ in the germline V gene (reference sequence). V was cut by 5 bases and J by 5 bases, with 19 bases left in between. The DNA of the CDR3 is TGTGCCAGCAGCCGCAACGAGGCAGGGGTGGACGAGCAGTACTTC. Its translation: CASSRNEAGVDEQYF.

This clone was counted a single time. CDR3 region: CASSLSGGASYNEQFF. The CDR3 DNA follows: TGTGCCAGCAGTCTTAGCGGGGGGGCGTCCTACAATGAGCAGTTCTTC. The gene calls are TRBV7-2 and TRBJ2-1, with 11 bases aligning to TRBD2. Germline loops: CDR1 SGHTA, CDR2 FQGNSA. The V segment lost 6 bases and the J segment 1 base; nucleotides outside the gene matches: 5. The CDR3 has 16 residues.

The chain is built from TRBV30 and TRBJ2-7, with D tentatively TRBD1 (5 bases). Trimming took off 2 bases at V and 5 bases at J, with 13 bases between the two ends. CDR3 length equals 13 residues. From germline, CDR1 is GTSNPN and CDR2 SVGIG (reference sequence). For the CDR3, the DNA is TGTGCCTGGAGTACCGCAGGGTACCACGAGCAGTACTTC. It codes for CAWSTAGYHEQYF.

V usage is TRBV4-1 and J usage is TRBJ2-2, with D unclear. The CDR3 extends over 13 amino acids. The germline V gene has CDR1 MGHRA and CDR2 YSYEKL. V lost 1 base and J 6 bases, leaving 6 bases between the germline ends. The CDR3 sequence: CASSQVGSGELFF. The CDR3 nucleotides read TGCGCCAGCAGCCAAGTTGGCTCCGGGGAGCTGTTTTTT.

The chain is built from TRBV5-4 and TRBJ2-7; possible D gene TRBD2, 5 bases. CDR1 is SGHNT and CDR2 is YYREEE in the germline V gene (reference sequence). The CDR3 length is 15 residues. Trimming pared 6 bases from V and 2 bases from J, leaving 18 bases between. CDR3 nucleotides: TGTGCCAGCACCTTAGGGAGCGGAACCCCCTACGAGCAGTACTTC. It is translated as CASTLGSGTPYEQYF.

This clone appeared a few times. This sequence joins TRBV20-1 and TRBJ1-1; D uncertain. CDR3 size: 10 residues. Per the germline V gene, CDR1 is DFQATT and CDR2 is SNEGSKA (reference sequence). Trimming removed 8 bases at V and 8 bases at J, with 12 bases between. In nucleotides, the CDR3 is TGCAGTCCGGCCGCGGTAGAAGCTTTCTTT. It is translated as CSPAAVEAFF.

The rearrangement joins TRBV9 to TRBJ1-5; possibly TRBD1 for D (6 bases). This CDR3 contains 14 residues. Germline-derived CDR1 and CDR2 are SGDLS and YYNGEE. Trimming cost V 3 bases and J 7 bases, with 14 bases left between them. The CDR3 DNA is TGTGCCAGCAGCGCACAGGGATCAGGACAGCCCCAGCATTTT. It translates to CASSAQGSGQPQHF.

This clone was recorded a few times. The J gene is TRBJ2-2, the V gene TRBV4-1, with D perhaps TRBD1 or TRBD2 (6 bases each). V lost 0 bases, J lost 0 bases, and 14 bases lay in between. The germline gives CDR1 MGHRA, CDR2 YSYEKL. This CDR3 spans 18 amino acids. The CDR3 region has the DNA TGCGCCAGCAGCCAAGAGGGGGCGGGAACCGCGAACACCGGGGAGCTGTTTTTT. Translating it yields CASSQEGAGTANTGELFF.

The chain combines TRBV6-4 with TRBJ2-3; D unresolved. CDR3 length equals 14 residues. CDR1 is MRHNA, CDR2 SNTAGT, per germline. V was trimmed by 0 bases and J by 0 bases, leaving 4 bases between them. DNA of the CDR3: TGTGCCAGCAGTGACTCTGGGAGCACAGATACGCAGTATTTT. Protein: CASSDSGSTDTQYF.